This T cell receptor beta chain is drawn from a study of memory CD4+ T cells and cytomegalovirus serostatus. TCRdb's copy holds only in-frame clones and misses some; the assay was immunoSEQ multiplex PCR. The table lists some 57,000 clones, 65% to 80% of them singletons, with 0.82% in the top ten. Germline CDR1 and CDR2: SEHNR and FQNEAQ (reference sequence). V was pared by 3 bases and J by 3 bases, with 14 bases of the junction left unmatched. The CDR3 is 18 residues long. The sort gate was single viable CD3+CD4+CD8-CD45RO+ cells for memory CD4+ T cells. Serum IgG to CMV pp150, pp28, p38 and p52 defined serostatus.

The V and J genes are TRBV7-9 and TRBJ2-5; 9 positions match TRBD2. Sequencing was carried out using memory CD4+ T cells from blood. This clonotype was sampled from an adult in good health and CMV-seronegative. The CDR3 is CASSLGLEGLALKETQYF. In DNA form, the CDR3 reads TGTGCCAGCAGCTTGGGACTTGAAGGACTAGCGTTGAAAGAGACCCAGTACTTC.